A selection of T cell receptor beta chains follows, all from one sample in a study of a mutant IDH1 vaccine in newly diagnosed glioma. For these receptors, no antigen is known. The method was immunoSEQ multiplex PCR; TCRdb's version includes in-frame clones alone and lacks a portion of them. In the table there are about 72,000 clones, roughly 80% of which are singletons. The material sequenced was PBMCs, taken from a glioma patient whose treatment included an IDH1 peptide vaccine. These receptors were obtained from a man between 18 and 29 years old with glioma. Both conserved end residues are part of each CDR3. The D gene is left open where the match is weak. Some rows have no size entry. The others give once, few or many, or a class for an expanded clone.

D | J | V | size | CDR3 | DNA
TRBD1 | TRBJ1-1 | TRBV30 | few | CARDPSTGGGTEAFF | TGTGCCAGAGACCCTTCGACAGGGGGTGGCACTGAAGCTTTCTTT
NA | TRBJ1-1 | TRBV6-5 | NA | CASSSPGLNTEAFF | TGTGCCAGCAGTTCTCCGGGATTGAACACTGAAGCTTTCTTT
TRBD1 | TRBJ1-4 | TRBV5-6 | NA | CASSRGQAKNEKLFF | TGTGCCAGCAGCCGAGGACAGGCCAAAAATGAAAAACTGTTTTTT
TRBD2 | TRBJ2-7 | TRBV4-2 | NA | CASSQDQAGGSYEQYF | TGTGCCAGCAGCCAAGATCAAGCGGGGGGCTCCTACGAGCAGTACTTC
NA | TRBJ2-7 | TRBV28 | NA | CASSTTSRQYF | TGTGCCAGCAGTACGACTAGTCGGCAGTACTTC
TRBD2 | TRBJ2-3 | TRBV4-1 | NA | CASSRTGLARSDTQYF | TGCGCCAGCAGCCGGACCGGACTAGCCAGATCGGATACGCAGTATTTT
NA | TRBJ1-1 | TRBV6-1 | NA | CASSGQGVNTEAFF | TGTGCCAGCAGTGGCCAGGGAGTGAACACTGAAGCTTTCTTT
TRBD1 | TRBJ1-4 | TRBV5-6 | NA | CASSIRTGTNEKLFF | TGTGCCAGCAGCATACGGACAGGAACAAATGAAAAACTGTTTTTT
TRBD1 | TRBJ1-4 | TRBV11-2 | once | CASSSLKRTGQNEKLFF | TGTGCCAGCAGCTCCCTAAAACGGACAGGCCAGAATGAAAAACTGTTTTTT
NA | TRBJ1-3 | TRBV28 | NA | CASSSLGDSSGNTIYF | TGTGCCAGCAGTTCCCTAGGGGACTCCTCTGGAAACACCATATATTTT
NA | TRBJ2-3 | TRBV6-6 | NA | CASSHGLTDTQYF | TGTGCCAGCAGTCATGGCCTCACAGATACGCAGTATTTT
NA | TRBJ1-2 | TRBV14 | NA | CASSQDQRGYYGYTF | TGTGCCAGCAGCCAAGATCAGAGAGGGTACTATGGCTACACCTTC
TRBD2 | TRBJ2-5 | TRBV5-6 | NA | CASNRGRAGRETQYF | TGTGCCAGCAACCGTGGGAGGGCAGGAAGAGAGACCCAGTACTTC
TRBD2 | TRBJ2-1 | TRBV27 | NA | CASSLSGSSYNEQFF | TGTGCCAGCAGCCTTAGCGGGAGCTCCTACAATGAGCAGTTCTTC
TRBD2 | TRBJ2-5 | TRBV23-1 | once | CASSQLGAREGQETQYF | TGCGCCAGCAGTCAATTGGGCGCCAGGGAGGGTCAAGAGACCCAGTACTTC
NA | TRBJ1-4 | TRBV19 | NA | CASKSFRGGEKLFF | TGTGCCAGTAAATCCTTCAGGGGCGGGGAAAAACTGTTTTTT
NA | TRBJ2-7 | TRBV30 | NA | CAWKHSGVGGSEQYF | TGTGCCTGGAAACATAGCGGAGTGGGGGGATCCGAGCAGTACTTC
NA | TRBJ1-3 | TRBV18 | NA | CASSPRQAPGNTIYF | TGTGCCAGCTCACCAAGACAGGCTCCTGGAAACACCATATATTTT
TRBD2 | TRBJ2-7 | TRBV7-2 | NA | CASSLDRGAYEQYF | TGTGCCAGCAGCTTAGATCGGGGGGCCTACGAGCAGTACTTC
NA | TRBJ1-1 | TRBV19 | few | CASSGTRTDEAFF | TGTGCCAGTAGTGGGACCAGGACAGATGAAGCTTTCTTT
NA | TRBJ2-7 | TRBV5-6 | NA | CASPQGRDNYEQYF | TGTGCCAGCCCCCAGGGCCGGGACAACTACGAGCAGTACTTC
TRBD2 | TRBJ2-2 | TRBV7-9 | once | CASSFVSGGNTGELFF | TGTGCCAGCAGCTTTGTTAGCGGGGGGAACACCGGGGAGCTGTTTTTT
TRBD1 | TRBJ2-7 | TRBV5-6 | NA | CASSQTGFPLYEQYF | TGTGCCAGCAGCCAGACAGGGTTCCCGCTCTACGAGCAGTACTTC